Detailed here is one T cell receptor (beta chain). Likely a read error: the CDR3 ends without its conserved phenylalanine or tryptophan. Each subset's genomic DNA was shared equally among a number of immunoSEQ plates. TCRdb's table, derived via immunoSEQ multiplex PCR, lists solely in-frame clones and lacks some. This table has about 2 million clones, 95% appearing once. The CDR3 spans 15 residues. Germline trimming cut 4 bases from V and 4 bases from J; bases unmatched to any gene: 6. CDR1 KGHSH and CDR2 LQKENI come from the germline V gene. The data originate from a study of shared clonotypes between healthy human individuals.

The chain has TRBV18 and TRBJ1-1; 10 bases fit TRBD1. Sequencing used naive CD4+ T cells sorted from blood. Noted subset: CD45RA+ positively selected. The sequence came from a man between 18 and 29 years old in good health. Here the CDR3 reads CASSQTDRGSTEAFL. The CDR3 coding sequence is TGTGCCAGCTCACAAACGGACAGGGGGTCCACTGAAGCTTTCCTT.